Listed below are T cell receptor beta chains from one sample, sequenced in a study of beta chain features in type 1 diabetes. Generated by immunoSEQ multiplex PCR, the TCRdb table keeps only in-frame clones and is missing some. Among some 700,000 clones, around an eighth were seen once, and the ten largest hold less than 0.025%. The specimen was naive CD4+ T cells from blood. The receptors shown here come from a man in his late teens or twenties with type 1 diabetes. Each CDR3 is given with its conserved first and last residue. D genes are given only for firm matches. Expanded clones get a size class; other rows say once, few or many, or leave the size out.

>TRBJ1-4|.|TRBV6-6|.
TGTGCCAGCAGTAGTCCCACAGGGCATGAAAAACTGTTTTTT
CASSSPTGHEKLFF
>TRBJ2-2|few|TRBV30|TRBD2
TGTGCCTGGAGTGAACTAGCGGGTAATATCGGGGAGCTGTTTTTT
CAWSELAGNIGELFF
>TRBJ2-2|.|TRBV10-3|.
TGTGCCATCACCCAGACAGGATCGAACACCGGGGAGCTGTTTTTT
CAITQTGSNTGELFF
>TRBJ2-6|many|TRBV7-9|.
TGTGCCAGTCACTACATGGAGGGGGCCAACGTCCTGACTTTC
CASHYMEGANVLTF
>TRBJ1-2|.|TRBV6-4|.
TGTGCCAGCATAAGGGAAGGGGCAGTAGTCTATGGCTACACCTTC
CASIREGAVVYGYTF
>TRBJ1-1|.|TRBV11-2|.
TGTGCCAGCAGCTTTGGGGTTACAGTGAGGGAAAACACTGAAGCTTTCTTT
CASSFGVTVRENTEAFF
>TRBJ1-2|.|TRBV19|.
TGTGCCAGTAACCCGGGGACAACCTACACCAACTATGGCTACACCTTC
CASNPGTTYTNYGYTF
>TRBJ2-3|.|TRBV2|TRBD2
TGTGCCAGCAGTGAACGTCGGGGGGTCAACACAGATACGCAGTATTTT
CASSERRGVNTDTQYF
>TRBJ2-3|few|TRBV29-1|.
TGCAGCGGGGGCACAGATACGCAGTATTTT
CSGGTDTQYF
>TRBJ2-7|.|TRBV6-5|TRBD1
TGTGCCAGCGCCTTTGGTGACAGGGGATACGAGCAGTACTTC
CASAFGDRGYEQYF
>TRBJ2-1|.|TRBV2|.
TGTGCCAGCAGTCGAATGACAGGCTCCTACAATGAGCAGTTCTTC
CASSRMTGSYNEQFF
>TRBJ2-2|few|TRBV25-1|.
TGTGCCAGCAGTGATCCGACCCTGGCCGGCACCGGGGAGCTGTTTTTT
CASSDPTLAGTGELFF
>TRBJ2-3|.|TRBV7-9|.
TGTGCCAGCAGCGCCCGATTGGCGGGGGCTAGCACAGATACGCAGTATTTT
CASSARLAGASTDTQYF
>TRBJ2-7|few|TRBV12-5|.
TGTGCTAGTGGTGGCGGACCCGACTACGAGCAGTACTTC
CASGGGPDYEQYF
>TRBJ1-1|.|TRBV7-9|.
TGTGCCAGCAACTCCGTCGGGGTGGGCACTGAAGCTTTCTTT
CASNSVGVGTEAFF
>TRBJ1-4|.|TRBV30|.
TGTGCCTGGAGTGTCGGATTGGGGATTAATGAAAAACTGTTTTTT
CAWSVGLGINEKLFF
>TRBJ2-4|many|TRBV30|.
TGTGCCTGGAGTCCTGCAAACATTCAGTACTTC
CAWSPANIQYF
>TRBJ1-1|few|TRBV9|.
TGTGCCAGCAGCCAGGACAGCATGAACACTGAAGCTTTCTTT
CASSQDSMNTEAFF
>TRBJ2-5|few|TRBV7-2|.
TGTGCCAGCAGCCGGGGCGCTAGTGAGGGGGAGACCCAGTACTTC
CASSRGASEGETQYF
>TRBJ2-1|few|TRBV2|.
TGTGCCAGCAGTGAAGGGCTCACCAATGAGCAGTTCTTC
CASSEGLTNEQFF
>TRBJ1-2|few|TRBV27|.
TGTGCCAGCAGTTCTACAGGGTCTAACTATGGCTACACCTTC
CASSSTGSNYGYTF
>TRBJ2-3|.|TRBV7-9|.
TGTGCCAGCAGCCTTCCAACCCTAGGGACAGATACGCAGTATTTT
CASSLPTLGTDTQYF
>TRBJ2-1|few|TRBV4-1|TRBD1
TGCGCCAGCAGCCCACAATTCGGACAGGGGACCTACAATGAGCAGTTCTTC
CASSPQFGQGTYNEQFF
>TRBJ2-3|few|TRBV29-1|.
TGCAGCGTGGACAAAGGGGGTAGCACAGATACGCAGTATTTT
CSVDKGGSTDTQYF
>TRBJ2-5|.|TRBV11-1|.
TGTGCCAGCAGCACGCCCGGGTGGTACCAAGAGACCCAGTACTTC
CASSTPGWYQETQYF
>TRBJ1-2|once|TRBV30|.
TGTGCCTGGAGTGGAAGAGGGGTGGTCTATGGCTACACCTTC
CAWSGRGVVYGYTF
>TRBJ2-1|.|TRBV7-3|.
TGTGCCAGCAGCTTGGATGCGGCATCGCAAGATGAGCAGTTCTTC
CASSLDAASQDEQFF
>TRBJ2-7|.|TRBV14|.
TGTGCCAGCAGCCGTCGGGACGTCTCCTACGAGCAGTACTTC
CASSRRDVSYEQYF
>TRBJ2-6|.|TRBV13|.
TGTGCCAGCAGCTTAGGCCCTGGTACCGGGGCCAACGTCCTGACTTTC
CASSLGPGTGANVLTF
>TRBJ2-7|.|TRBV2|.
TGTGCCAGCAGTTTCCCGAGTTACTACGAGCAGTACTTC
CASSFPSYYEQYF
>TRBJ2-3|.|TRBV7-2|.
TGTGCTCGGAGGAGGGGGGCGGGAGATACGCAGTATTTT
CARRRGAGDTQYF
>TRBJ2-7|.|TRBV30|.
TGTGCCTGGAGAGGCGGGGGCCCCCCCTACGAGCAGTACTTC
CAWRGGGPPYEQYF
>TRBJ2-1|.|TRBV7-9|.
TGTGCCAGCAGGTCCGACTACAATGAGCAGTTCTTC
CASRSDYNEQFF
>TRBJ1-2|.|TRBV6-1|.
TGTGCCAGCAGCACCCCGGGGGGTATCTATGGCTACACCTTC
CASSTPGGIYGYTF
>TRBJ2-5|.|TRBV28|.
TGTGCCAGCAGTCTCGGACAGAAAGAGACCCAGTACTTC
CASSLGQKETQYF
>TRBJ1-1|few|TRBV9|.
TGTGCCAGCAGCGTAAGTCCGACAAACACTGAAGCTTTCTTT
CASSVSPTNTEAFF
>TRBJ2-5|few|TRBV27|.
TGTGCCAGCAGCACTTATCTCGGCGGGCAAGAGACCCAGTACTTC
CASSTYLGGQETQYF
>TRBJ1-1|.|TRBV5-1|.
TGCGCCAGCAGCCCAGTCCAAGGGAACACTGAAGCTTTCTTT
CASSPVQGNTEAFF
>TRBJ1-3|.|TRBV30|.
TGTGCCTGGAGTGTTGGTTCGGGAAACACCATATATTTT
CAWSVGSGNTIYF
>TRBJ2-3|few|TRBV6-1|TRBD1
TGTGCCAGCACCGGGACAGGGGGCACAGATACGCAGTATTTT
CASTGTGGTDTQYF
>TRBJ1-4|many|TRBV23-1|.
TGCGCCAGCAGTGGTTGGAAGTCAAGTAGGGAAAAACTGTTTTTT
CASSGWKSSREKLFF
>TRBJ1-2|.|TRBV20-1|.
TGCAGTGCCGCAACCCGGGGCGGCTACACCTTC
CSAATRGGYTF
>TRBJ2-5|few|TRBV27|.
TGTGCCAGCAGAACGGCCCAAGAGACCCAGTACTTC
CASRTAQETQYF
>TRBJ1-4|.|TRBV7-9|.
TGTGCCAGCAGCCCGCAGGGGAATAATGAAAAACTGTTTTTT
CASSPQGNNEKLFF
>TRBJ2-1|few|TRBV25-1|.
TGTGCCAGCACCACCGGAGCCCCGGCCTACAATGAGCAGTTCTTC
CASTTGAPAYNEQFF
>TRBJ2-4|.|TRBV4-1|TRBD1
TGCGCCAGCACCTTACGGGGACAGGGGGCCCAAGCCAAAAACATTCAGTACTTC
CASTLRGQGAQAKNIQYF
>TRBJ2-2|.|TRBV19|TRBD1
TGTGCCAGTAGTGTGCAGGGGGCAACCGGGGAGCTGTTTTTT
CASSVQGATGELFF
>TRBJ2-7|.|TRBV2|.
TGTGCCAGCAGTGAAAGTAGCTACGAGCAGTACTTC
CASSESSYEQYF
>TRBJ2-1|few|TRBV5-1|TRBD2
TGCGCCAGCAGCTTGGTGCTAGCGGGTTACAATGAGCAGTTCTTC
CASSLVLAGYNEQFF
>TRBJ2-7|.|TRBV27|.
TGTGCCAGCAGTTTAGGTTCCGGCAGCTCCTACGAGCAGTACTTC
CASSLGSGSSYEQYF
>TRBJ1-2|.|TRBV29-1|TRBD1
TGCAGCGCTCTGGGAGACAGGGGGAACTATGGCTACACCTTC
CSALGDRGNYGYTF
>TRBJ1-3|.|TRBV5-6|.
TGTGCCAGCAGCTCCAGCTCTGGAAACACCATATATTTT
CASSSSSGNTIYF
>TRBJ1-3|few|TRBV30|.
TGTGCCTGGAGACCAGGGTTGAGCTCTGGAAACACCATATATTTT
CAWRPGLSSGNTIYF
>TRBJ1-1|few|TRBV6-6|TRBD1
TGTGCCAGCAGTTGGGGGGACAGGGGGAACACTGAAGCTTTCTTT
CASSWGDRGNTEAFF
>TRBJ2-3|.|TRBV28|.
TGTGCCAGCACCTCCGGGCACTTTAACACAGATACGCAGTATTTT
CASTSGHFNTDTQYF
>TRBJ2-5|few|TRBV5-1|TRBD1
TGCGCCAGCAGCTTGCAACGGGACAGGAGACAAGAGACCCAGTACTTC
CASSLQRDRRQETQYF
>TRBJ1-1|few|TRBV30|TRBD1
TGTGCCTGGAGCTGGGACAGCGAGAACACTGAAGCTTTCTTT
CAWSWDSENTEAFF
>TRBJ1-5|few|TRBV6-6|TRBD1
TGTGCCAGCAGTCGGACAGGGGGCGACTTTCAGCCCCAGCATTTT
CASSRTGGDFQPQHF
>TRBJ1-1|.|TRBV7-8|.
TGTGCCAGCAGCTCTCATTTCCAGGGAGTGAGCACTGAAGCTTTCTTT
CASSSHFQGVSTEAFF